The entry below gives a single T cell receptor (beta chain) sequence along with its context. This clone's antigen is unknown. Base qualities were left out, and no much larger clone turns up one base away. The sample belongs to a study of CD8 T cells in ankylosing spondylitis (dated by TCRdb to about 2017). At the level of the whole study: To find TCR variants linked to disease, the study profiled T cell receptor beta repertoires in ankylosing spondylitis patients and healthy donors. The whole study cohort included 90 to 120 healthy donors and some 27 ankylosing spondylitis patients. Peripheral blood was sampled, and synovial fluid was also collected from ankylosing spondylitis patients. Findings and caveats that apply to the study as a whole: Blood from ankylosing spondylitis patients appeared to be characterized by a TCR beta motif composed of eight highly homologous amino acid variants. According to the report, matched synovial fluid samples from ankylosing spondylitis patients were significantly enriched for the disease-linked clones. In peripheral blood, the disease-linked clones were found at relatively low frequencies and had a CD8+ phenotype. Some motif variants had previously been reported in the synovial fluid and blood of reactive arthritis patients, which suggests shared mechanisms of disease initiation.

The data were produced on an Illumina HiSeq 2500. Quantitative 5'-RACE with molecular barcodes was the method used to prepare the TCR beta libraries. The authors' pipeline ran thus. To identify disease-linked TCR variants, a new computational method was used, one built on a probabilistic model of VDJ rearrangement. TCRdb reworked the public reads: Q25 trimming with fastp, MiXCR clone assembly, productive beta chains retained. Each CDR3 protein gets just one entry, which takes the most common genes and DNA from the rows behind it. The V and J calls reflect TCRdb's pipeline rather than the authors' work. Within this sample are 270,000 or so distinct CDR3 sequences, with about 20% of them counted one time only. The leading ten clones occupy 25% to 40% of the sample. The cysteine opens and the phenylalanine closes a CDR3 of 15 amino acids. The entry retains the CDR3 DNA only, 45 bases that are in frame from base 1. V has 5 bases trimmed and J has 8 bases trimmed; junction bases matching no gene number 10. CDR1 PRHDT and CDR2 FYEKMQ are derived from the germline V gene (reference sequence).

This sequence uses TRBV13 and TRBJ2-1, with 9 middle bases fitting TRBD2. The sample was blood, either unsorted or a sorted T cell fraction (not recorded which). The sequence was collected from a male donor with ankylosing spondylitis or in good health (not recorded which). The CDR3 protein sequence reads: CASSHGGRARYEQFF. The DNA reads TGTGCCAGCAGCCACGGCGGGAGGGCCAGGTATGAGCAGTTCTTC.